One T cell receptor beta chain is described in this entry. A few counts support this clone. No cognate antigen has been identified for it. Gene names and germline sequences refer to the mouse in this case. The CDR3 extends 4 residues past the end of the read, so its final part is completed from the germline J gene. The sample contains more than one DNA sequence encoding this CDR3. The data are from a study of CD8+ T cells in alopecia areata (dated by TCRdb to the late 2010s). Study-wide context: Skin from C3H/HeJ donors with spontaneous alopecia (about 6-13 months old) was grafted onto female C3H/HeJ recipients that were about 7-11 weeks old. Scalp clonality was compared across normal scalp (n=4), patchy alopecia areata scalp (n=8), and alopecia totalis/universalis scalp (n=8). To study T cell clonal expansion in alopecia areata, the researchers applied high-throughput TCRbeta sequencing to both the C3H/HeJ mouse model and human patients. On the human side, TCRbeta sequencing was run on scalp tissue and on sorted CD4+ and CD8+ peripheral blood T cells from healthy controls and from alopecia areata patients with either patchy or totalis/universalis disease. Amplification of TCRbeta CDR3 regions was done by immunoSEQ multiplex PCR using 35 Vbeta forward primers and 13 Jbeta reverse primers. RNA was extracted with the PAXgene miRNA kit for fixed scalp, the miRNeasy kit for PBMCs, and the RNeasy kit for mouse skin. Broad study findings and their caveats: Shared TCR sequences between patients were less evident than in mice, which may be partly attributable to HLA diversity in the patient population. Unlike mouse skin, where gammadelta T cells dominate, normal human skin contains resident alphabeta T cells that get sequenced too, which complicates analysis of the scalp TCR repertoire. Compared with normal scalp, lesional scalp, particularly in alopecia totalis/universalis, had higher clonality and more expanded CD8+ clones, which suggests antigenic drive.

Pooled mouse cutaneous lymph node cells were stained for CD4, CD8alpha, NKG2D, NKG2ACE and other markers, then sorted on a BD Influx. There are 14 amino acids in the CDR3, from cysteine to phenylalanine inclusive. The 30 bases shown cover part of the CDR3, and their frame starts at base 1. Trimming leaves V shorter by 2 bases and J shorter by 2 bases, with the junction holding 1 base beyond the gene matches. In the germline V gene (reference sequence), CDR1 corresponds to FNHDT and CDR2 to SITEND. Library creation used the immunoSEQ multiplex PCR assay. RNA was extracted from all samples and reverse transcribed into cDNA, which served as template for TCR sequencing. First-strand cDNA was synthesized with SuperScript III using a 2:1 mix of oligo-dT and random hexamers. Amplification bias was assessed with a synthetic immune receptor repertoire, and residual bias was removed computationally. Libraries were sequenced on Illumina HiSeq with 60 bp reads covering the CDR3, read from J toward V. Per the authors' processing: Raw reads were preprocessed to remove errors, and CDR3 was defined according to IMGT conventions as the region from the conserved cysteine to phenylalanine. Clonality was calculated as 1 minus Shannon entropy normalized by log2 of the number of productive unique TCRs. Scalp TCRbeta sequences were cross-referenced with sorted blood CD4 and CD8 repertoires so that the CD4 or CD8 identity of scalp clones could be inferred. TCRdb limited this immuneACCESS table to in-frame rearrangements with V and J called. A share of clones is missing; checked studies link under half to unresolved V genes, and the rest is unexplained. V, J and clone size derive from that table, while D and trimming were established from the DNA sequence. For this sample, over 250,000 clones are listed, none of them singletons. Jointly, the top ten make up 1.2% of the sample.

The sample consisted of CD4+ T cells sorted from a lymph node. This receptor chain uses TRBV19 and TRBJ2-3, with 8 junctional bases fitting TRBD1. This receptor was obtained from a C3H/HeJ mouse with alopecia areata. Mice in this strain carry MHC haplotype H2-k. CDR3 bases read: TGTGCCAGCAGTATCCAGGGGGCTGCAGAA. Protein translation: CASSIQGAAE. The full CDR3 protein is CASSIQGAAETLYF. The entire variable domain, with the stretches around the CDR3 drawn from the reference TRBV19 and TRBJ2-3 proteins, is GGIITQTPKFLIGQEGQKLTLKCQQNFNHDTMYWYRQDSGKGLRLIYYSITENDLQKGDLSEGYDASREKKSSFSLTVTSAQKNEMAVFLCASSIQGAAETLYFGSGTRLTVL.